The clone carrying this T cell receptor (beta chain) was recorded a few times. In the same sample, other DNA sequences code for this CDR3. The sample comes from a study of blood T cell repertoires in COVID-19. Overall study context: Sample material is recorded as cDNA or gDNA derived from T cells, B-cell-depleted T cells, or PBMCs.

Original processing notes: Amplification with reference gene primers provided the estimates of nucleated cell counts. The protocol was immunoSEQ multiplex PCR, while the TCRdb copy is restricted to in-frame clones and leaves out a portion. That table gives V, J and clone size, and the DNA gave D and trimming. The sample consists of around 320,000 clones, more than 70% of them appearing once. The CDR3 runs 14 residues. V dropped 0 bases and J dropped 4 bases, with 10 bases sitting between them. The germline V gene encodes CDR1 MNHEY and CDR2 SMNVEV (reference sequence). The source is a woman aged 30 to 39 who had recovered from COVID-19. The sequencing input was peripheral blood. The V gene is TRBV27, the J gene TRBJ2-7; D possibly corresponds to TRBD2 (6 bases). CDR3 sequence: CASSLSGRGYEQYF. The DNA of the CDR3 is TGTGCCAGCAGTTTATCAGGGCGGGGTTACGAGCAGTACTTC.